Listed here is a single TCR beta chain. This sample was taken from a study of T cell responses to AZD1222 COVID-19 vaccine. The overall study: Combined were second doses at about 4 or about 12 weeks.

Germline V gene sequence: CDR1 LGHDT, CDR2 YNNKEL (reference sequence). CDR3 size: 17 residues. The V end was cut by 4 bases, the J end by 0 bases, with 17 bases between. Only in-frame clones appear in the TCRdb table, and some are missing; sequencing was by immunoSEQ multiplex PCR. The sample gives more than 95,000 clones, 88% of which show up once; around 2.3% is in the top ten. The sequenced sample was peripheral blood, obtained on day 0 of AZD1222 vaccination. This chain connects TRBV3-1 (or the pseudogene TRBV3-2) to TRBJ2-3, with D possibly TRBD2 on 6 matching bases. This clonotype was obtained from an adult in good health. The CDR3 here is CASSRLLAETSTDTQYF. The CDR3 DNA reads TGTGCCAGCAGCCGACTACTAGCAGAGACTAGCACAGATACGCAGTATTTT.